This T cell receptor (beta chain) came from a study of blood T cell repertoires in COVID-19. Across the study: Some COVID-19 samples were acute and others convalescent; all came from the United States, Italy and Spain. PBMCs, B-cell-depleted T cells, or T cells provided the cDNA or gDNA that made up the material.

Profiled with immunoSEQ multiplex PCR; TCRdb holds only in-frame clones, not every one. The sample includes roughly 300,000 clones, more than 75% of them seen just once. The CDR3 runs 12 residues. V lost 2 bases to trimming and J lost 5 bases, with 4 bases between them. Germline V gives CDR1 MNHEY, CDR2 SVGEGT. The sequenced sample was PBMCs or T cells enriched from blood (not recorded which). This receptor was identified in a woman in her twenties or thirties who had recovered from COVID-19. V gene TRBV6-2 or TRBV6-3 combines with J gene TRBJ1-5; D is undetermined. The CDR3 DNA is TGTGCCAGCAGTTACCCTTATCAGCCCCAGCATTTT. Translation: CASSYPYQPQHF.